These 16 T cell receptor beta chains were all obtained from the same sample, sequenced in a study of CD8 T cells in Susac syndrome. RNA in amounts of about 0.5 to 1 ug was reverse transcribed with random hexamers. MiXCR, applied by TCRdb to the immunoSEQ multiplex PCR reads, yields one record per CDR3 protein. The table shows some 76,000 distinct CDR3 sequences, with about 91% occurring only once. Sequenced input: CD8+ T cells from PBMCs. The receptors here all came from a human donor with multiple sclerosis.

The chain carries TRBV3-1 and TRBJ1-2, with TRBD1 as a possible D gene (6 bases). Germline V gives CDR1 LGHDT, CDR2 YNNKEL (reference sequence). This CDR3 is 15 amino acids long. Trimming took off 4 bases at V and 2 bases at J, with 14 bases between the two ends. CDR3 sequence: CASSPLGGPNYGYTF. CDR3 coding DNA: TGTGCCAGCAGCCCGCTGGGGGGCCCAAACTATGGCTACACCTTC.

The gene calls are TRBV4-2 and TRBJ1-1, with D tentatively TRBD1 (6 bases). Germline CDR1 is LGHNA and CDR2 is YNFKEQ. This CDR3 has 13 residues. Trimming stripped 4 bases from V and 3 bases from J, with 9 bases between. CDR3 sequence reads: CASSLKGDTEAFF. DNA for the CDR3: TGTGCCAGCAGCCTAAAGGGGGACACTGAAGCTTTCTTT.

The chain employs TRBV5-1 and TRBJ1-1, with unresolved D. The CDR3 is 15 residues long. Germline V gene data show CDR1 as SGHRS and CDR2 as YFSETQ. Trimming took 0 bases from V and 0 from J, leaving 9 bases between them. CDR3 sequence reads: CASSLVGPMNTEAFF. The CDR3 region has the DNA TGCGCCAGCAGCTTGGTAGGGCCCATGAACACTGAAGCTTTCTTT.

This clonotype has only one observation. The J gene is TRBJ2-7, the V gene TRBV19, with D tentatively TRBD2 (5 bases). There are 14 residues in the CDR3. CDR1 is LNHDA and CDR2 is SQIVND in the germline V gene (reference sequence). V shed 1 base and J shed 5 bases, with 12 bases lying between them. The CDR3 coding sequence is TGTGCCAGTAGTATAGGAGGGAATCCCCACGAGCAGTACTTC. Translation gives CASSIGGNPHEQYF. Supplemented by reference TRBV19 and TRBJ2-7, the full variable domain reads DGGITQSPKYLFRKEGQNVTLSCEQNLNHDAMYWYRQDPGQGLRLIYYSQIVNDFQKGDIAEGYSVSREKKESFPLTVTSAQKNPTAFYLCASSIGGNPHEQYFGPGTRLTVT.

This clonotype was seen once. The genes are TRBV30 and TRBJ1-1; D is possibly TRBD1 (6 bases). Trimming pared 0 bases from V and 0 bases from J, leaving 11 bases between. Germline V gene sequence: CDR1 GTSNPN, CDR2 SVGIG (reference sequence). The CDR3 loop spans 15 amino acids. Written as DNA, the CDR3 is TGTGCCTGGAGTGTAAGGGGGTCGGTGAACACTGAAGCTTTCTTT. It is translated as CAWSVRGSVNTEAFF.

The table lists this clonotype with a count of one. The rearrangement joins TRBV27 to TRBJ2-7; 16 positions match TRBD2. The V gene end was trimmed by 6 bases and the J gene end by 5 bases; junction bases not matched to a gene: 7. Germline V gives CDR1 MNHEY, CDR2 SMNVEV (reference sequence). CDR3 size: 16 residues. Here the CDR3 reads CASRGLAGGPSNEQYF. The CDR3, as DNA: TGTGCCAGCAGGGGACTAGCGGGAGGGCCGAGCAACGAGCAGTACTTC.

The chain combines TRBV9 with TRBJ2-7, with 12 bases that match TRBD2. V was pared by 4 bases and J by 4 bases, with 12 bases of the junction left unmatched. The germline V gene has CDR1 SGDLS and CDR2 YYNGEE. This CDR3 contains 17 residues. CDR3 sequence: CASSSSGASGGAYEQYF. For the CDR3, the DNA is TGTGCCAGCAGCTCTTCCGGGGCTAGCGGGGGGGCGTACGAGCAGTACTTC.

This rearrangement joins TRBV7-2 to TRBJ2-7; D is ambiguous. The CDR3 length is 13 residues. Germline CDR1 and CDR2: SGHTA and FQGNSA. Deletions cut 4 bases from V and 4 bases from J, with 11 bases between. This chain's CDR3 is CASSSLGWYEQYF. In nucleotides, the CDR3 is TGTGCCAGCAGCTCCTTGGGGTGGTACGAGCAGTACTTC.

CDR3 region: CASSAGQGSQPQHF. CDR3 bases: TGTGCCAGCAGCGCCGGACAGGGAAGTCAGCCCCAGCATTTT. The chain recombines TRBV9 with TRBJ1-5, with 8 bases identical to TRBD1. Germline lookup yields CDR1 SGDLS and CDR2 YYNGEE. The CDR3 loop spans 14 amino acids. The V and J ends lost 3 bases and 6 bases, in that order; junction bases with no gene match: 5.

J is TRBJ2-4 and V is TRBV4-3; 9 bases agree with TRBD2. The J segment lost 7 bases and the V segment lost 0 bases, leaving 13 bases of the junction unmatched. This CDR3 is 18 amino acids long. Germline assignment: CDR1 LGHNA and CDR2 YSLEER. CDR3 protein: CASSQDRGSAGGANIQYF. The CDR3 DNA reads as TGCGCCAGCAGCCAAGATCGGGGATCAGCGGGAGGTGCGAACATTCAGTACTTC.

The rearrangement joins TRBV6-5 to TRBJ1-1, with unresolved D. V lost 6 bases to trimming and J lost 5 bases, with 16 bases between them. The germline V gene encodes CDR1 MNHEY and CDR2 SVGAGI. The CDR3 is 14 residues long. CDR3 region: CASSKLGVGTEAFF. DNA of the CDR3: TGTGCCAGCAGCAAACTCGGCGTGGGAACTGAAGCTTTCTTT.

The CDR3 coding sequence is TGTGCCAGCAGTTCCACGACTAGCCCATCCTACAATGAGCAGTTCTTC. Its translation: CASSSTTSPSYNEQFF. This sequence joins TRBV27 and TRBJ2-1; TRBD2 agrees at 7 bases. The length of the CDR3 is 16 residues. Germline V gene lookup returns CDR1 MNHEY and CDR2 SMNVEV (reference sequence). After removal of 4 bases from V and 1 base from J, the junction contained 7 bases not matched to a gene.

This clonotype was seen only once. The chain couples TRBV10-3 to TRBJ2-2; a possible D gene is TRBD1 (6 bases). The CDR3 has 13 amino acids. Trimming cost V 10 bases and J 4 bases, with 13 bases left between them. Germline V CDR1 and CDR2: ENHRY, SYGVKD. The CDR3, as DNA: TGTGCCACCCTAACAGGGAGCACCGGGGAGCTGTTTTTT. It encodes CATLTGSTGELFF.

J is TRBJ2-2 and V is TRBV21-1. TRBV21-1 is shown as a pseudogene. The CDR3 spans 13 residues. CDR3 protein: CASSKEGVGRLFF. CDR3 coding DNA: TGTGCCAGCAGCAAAGAGGGTGTGGGTCGGCTGTTTTTT.

The rearrangement links TRBV29-1 to TRBJ1-2; 9 bases fit TRBD1. The CDR3 is made up of 15 amino acids. CDR1 is SQVTM and CDR2 is ANQGSEA in the germline V gene. V lost 4 bases to trimming and J lost 2 bases; unmatched junction nucleotides: 8. This CDR3 is CSVVGDRETNYGYTF. DNA for the CDR3: TGCAGCGTTGTAGGGGACAGGGAAACCAACTATGGCTACACCTTC.

The chain couples TRBV27 to TRBJ1-1, with 12 bases that match TRBD1. Germline assignment: CDR1 MNHEY and CDR2 SMNVEV (reference sequence). V shed 2 bases and J 5 bases; nucleotides not matched to a gene: 15. The CDR3 sequence is 19 residues long. The CDR3 sequence is CASSLRDWDRGQPNTEAFF. The CDR3 DNA sequence: TGTGCCAGCAGTTTAAGGGACTGGGACAGGGGGCAACCAAATACTGAAGCTTTCTTT.